The rows below give T cell receptor beta chains drawn from one sample of a study of T cells in Graves' hyperthyroidism and ophthalmopathy. TCRdb ran MiXCR on the multiplex PCR reads and lists one entry per CDR3 protein. The sample includes around 400,000 distinct CDR3 sequences, over 12% of them seen just once. The specimen was blood. The receptors shown here come from an older woman with Graves' ophthalmopathy. The CDR3 runs from the conserved cysteine through the conserved F or W. D genes are given only for firm matches. For some rows the clone size is stated as once, few or many, or as a class when expanded; others skip it.

cdr3_nt cdr3_aa clone_size j_call d_call v_call
TGTGCCAGCAGAGAGACAGGGGGTCGAGAGACCCAGTACTTC CASRETGGRETQYF many TRBJ2-5 TRBD1 TRBV6-1
TGTGCCAGCAGCCCAGGACTAGCGGGGATTAATGAGCAGTTCTTC CASSPGLAGINEQFF many TRBJ2-1 TRBD2 TRBV11-3
TGTGCCAGCAGCGTATTTGGAGGGAATGAGCAGTTCTTC CASSVFGGNEQFF many TRBJ2-1 - TRBV11-3
TGCAGTGCGACCGCACTAGCGGGAGGTTACACCGGGGAGCTGTTTTTT CSATALAGGYTGELFF many TRBJ2-2 TRBD2 TRBV20-1
TGTGCCAGCAGCGTAGTGGGGGGGCCAAGCGACGAGCAGTACTTC CASSVVGGPSDEQYF - TRBJ2-7 - TRBV9
TGTGCCATCAGTGGGACTAGCGGGGAATACAATGAGCAGTTCTTC CAISGTSGEYNEQFF few TRBJ2-1 TRBD2 TRBV10-3
TGTGCCAGCAGCCGCAGGGGGGGGGGCGTACCCTCCTACGAGCAGTACTTC CASSRRGGGVPSYEQYF - TRBJ2-7 - TRBV27
TGTGCCAGCAGCCAAAACGGGCAGGAGAGCTCCTACGAGCAGTACTTC CASSQNGQESSYEQYF many TRBJ2-7 - TRBV11-2
TGCAGTGCTAGAGAATGGACAGGGTATGGCTACACCTTC CSAREWTGYGYTF many TRBJ1-2 TRBD1 TRBV20-1
TGTGCCAGCAGCCGGGGACTAGCGGGAGGTGGGGAGGAGACCCAGTACTTC CASSRGLAGGGEETQYF many TRBJ2-5 TRBD2 TRBV5-8
TGTGCCAGCAGTGACGGACAGCTGAACACTGAAGCTTTCTTT CASSDGQLNTEAFF many TRBJ1-1 - TRBV2
TGTGCCAGCTCATCGGGACAGGGGGCCTACGAGCAGTACTTC CASSSGQGAYEQYF many TRBJ2-7 TRBD1 TRBV18
TGTGCCAGCAGTCAGGCGGGAGGAAACTGGTACTTC CASSQAGGNWYF many TRBJ2-7 TRBD2 TRBV6-1
TGTGCCAGCAGTGAGGGACTAGCGGGAAATGAGCAGTTCTTC CASSEGLAGNEQFF many TRBJ2-1 TRBD2 TRBV2
TGTGCCAGCTCCCCTTCTGCTAGCGGCTACGAGCAGTACTTC CASSPSASGYEQYF few TRBJ2-7 TRBD2 TRBV18
TGTGCCAGCAGTTTGTGGGGGACGACCGGGGAGCTGTTTTTT CASSLWGTTGELFF - TRBJ2-2 - TRBV27
TGTGCCAGTAGTATACCGATTAGACAGGGGGGTTTGAACACCGGGGAGCTGTTTTTT CASSIPIRQGGLNTGELFF few TRBJ2-2 TRBD1 TRBV19
TGCAGTGCTAGCCTGGACCGCGGAGGTCCTGGGGCCAACGTCCTGACTTTC CSASLDRGGPGANVLTF many TRBJ2-6 - TRBV20-1
TGTGCCAGCAGCTTAGAGGGGGGAGCGGAGAAGCTGTTTTTT CASSLEGGAEKLFF many TRBJ2-2 - TRBV7-9
TGTGCCAGCAGTTTATCCAAGCTAGCGGCTGTGACCTACAATGAGCAGTTCTTC CASSLSKLAAVTYNEQFF - TRBJ2-1 TRBD2 TRBV27
TGTGCCAGTGAGGACAGTTTCTATGGCTACACCTTC CASEDSFYGYTF - TRBJ1-2 - TRBV19
TGCGCCAGCAGGCGGGACAGCGGCACATACTACGAGCAGTACTTC CASRRDSGTYYEQYF many TRBJ2-7 - TRBV5-1
TGCGCCAGCAGTCGAGGCCCTGAAGCTTTCTTT CASSRGPEAFF many TRBJ1-1 - TRBV10-2
TGCGCCAGCAGCCTTGGAGGACTAGCATACAATGAGCAGTTCTTC CASSLGGLAYNEQFF - TRBJ2-1 TRBD2 TRBV4-1
TGTGCCAGCTCACCACCGGTAGGAGACACCGGGGAGCTGTTTTTT CASSPPVGDTGELFF many TRBJ2-2 - TRBV18
TGTGCCAGCGGACAGATGAACACTGAAGCTTTCTTT CASGQMNTEAFF many TRBJ1-1 - TRBV2
TGCGCCAGCAGCTGGGGCCAGGGGGCAAATTCACCCCTCCACTTT CASSWGQGANSPLHF - TRBJ1-6 TRBD1 TRBV5-1
TGTGCCAGCAGTCCCTCGAGAGGGCCGGGCAATCAGCCCCAGCATTTT CASSPSRGPGNQPQHF - TRBJ1-5 - TRBV6-5
TGTGCCAGCAGCTTACAGCCGGGCACCACAGATACGCAGTATTTT CASSLQPGTTDTQYF many TRBJ2-3 - TRBV7-3
TGTGCCAGCAGCTTAGGGGACAGGGGACCCACAGATACGCAGTATTTT CASSLGDRGPTDTQYF few TRBJ2-3 TRBD1 TRBV7-2
TGTGCCAGCAGCCCCCAGGGACAGGGGGCGGTGGAGCAGTACTTC CASSPQGQGAVEQYF many TRBJ2-7 TRBD1 TRBV28
TGTGCCAGCAGCCAACAGGGGGAGGGCACTGAAGCTTTCTTT CASSQQGEGTEAFF many TRBJ1-1 TRBD1 TRBV2
TGTACCAGCGGATATAGGGGGCTCTACGAGCAGTACTTC CTSGYRGLYEQYF - TRBJ2-7 TRBD1 TRBV11-2
TGTGCCAGCACCAATCCGGGCAGAGCCTACGAGCAGTACTTC CASTNPGRAYEQYF few TRBJ2-7 - TRBV6-1
TGCAGCGTTGAGTCTACTAGCAACGAGCAGTACTTC CSVESTSNEQYF few TRBJ2-7 - TRBV29-1
TGTGCCTGGAGTAGGCCAGCGGGAGGGCCTGGGTGGTCCTACGAGCAGTACTTC CAWSRPAGGPGWSYEQYF few TRBJ2-7 TRBD2 TRBV30
TGTGCCAGCAGTTTAGTAGCGGGCGTCACCGGGGAGCTGTTTTTT CASSLVAGVTGELFF many TRBJ2-2 TRBD2 TRBV11-2
TGTGCCAGCAGTTTCCCCCCCTTGACAGGGCGGCGGCCCGGAGTCAAAAACATTCAGTACTTC CASSFPPLTGRRPGVKNIQYF many TRBJ2-4 TRBD1 TRBV28
TGTGCCATCAGTGATGGCAGAACCTCTAGCACAGATACGCAGTATTTT CAISDGRTSSTDTQYF few TRBJ2-3 - TRBV10-3
TGTGCCAGCAGCTTCGGACATACCACAGATACGCAGTATTTT CASSFGHTTDTQYF many TRBJ2-3 - TRBV7-3
TGTGCCACCAGTGATGGCAAGGGTGCCAAAAACATTCAGTACTTC CATSDGKGAKNIQYF many TRBJ2-4 - TRBV24-1
TGCAGTGCTAGAGATCTCCGTTCCAGCACAGATACGCAGTATTTT CSARDLRSSTDTQYF many TRBJ2-3 - TRBV20-1
TGTGCCTGGAGTGCGGCTAGCGGGAGTTTTGTAGGGGAGCTGTTTTTT CAWSAASGSFVGELFF many TRBJ2-2 TRBD2 TRBV30
TGTGCCAGCAGCTTCCAGGACAGGCGGGATACGCAGTATTTT CASSFQDRRDTQYF - TRBJ2-3 TRBD1 TRBV5-5
TGCAGTGCTAGCCCGGGAGAATCATATGGGGGGGATACGCAGTATTTT CSASPGESYGGDTQYF many TRBJ2-3 - TRBV20-1
TGTGCCAGCAGCCTATCAGCTCATCTGAACACTGAAGCTTTCTTT CASSLSAHLNTEAFF - TRBJ1-1 - TRBV9
TGTGCCACCTCGAGGGGGGTCTACAATGAGCAGTTCTTC CATSRGVYNEQFF many TRBJ2-1 - TRBV2
TGTGCCAGCAGCCCCGGGACTAGCCTAAATGAGCAGTTCTTC CASSPGTSLNEQFF - TRBJ2-1 TRBD2 TRBV11-2